This T cell receptor (beta chain) was found in a study of OX40 agonist ivuxolimab in advanced cancers. This CDR3 has 13 residues. Deletions cut 4 bases from V and 1 base from J, with 7 bases between. Per the germline V gene, CDR1 is KGHSH and CDR2 is LQKENI. The method was immunoSEQ multiplex PCR; TCRdb's version includes in-frame clones alone and lacks a portion of them. The profile covers 100,000 or so clones, with roughly 89% appearing a single time and around 0.76% taken by the ten largest. Sequencing was performed on CD4+ or CD8+ T cells sorted from blood, taken in a trial of the OX40 agonist ivuxolimab. The chain combines TRBV18 with TRBJ1-1; no clear D gene. The origin of this receptor is an adult with an advanced solid tumor such as melanoma, head and neck, liver or kidney cancer. The CDR3 DNA sequence: TGTGCCAGCTCACAAACACAGAACACTGAAGCTTTCTTT. This gives the protein CASSQTQNTEAFF.